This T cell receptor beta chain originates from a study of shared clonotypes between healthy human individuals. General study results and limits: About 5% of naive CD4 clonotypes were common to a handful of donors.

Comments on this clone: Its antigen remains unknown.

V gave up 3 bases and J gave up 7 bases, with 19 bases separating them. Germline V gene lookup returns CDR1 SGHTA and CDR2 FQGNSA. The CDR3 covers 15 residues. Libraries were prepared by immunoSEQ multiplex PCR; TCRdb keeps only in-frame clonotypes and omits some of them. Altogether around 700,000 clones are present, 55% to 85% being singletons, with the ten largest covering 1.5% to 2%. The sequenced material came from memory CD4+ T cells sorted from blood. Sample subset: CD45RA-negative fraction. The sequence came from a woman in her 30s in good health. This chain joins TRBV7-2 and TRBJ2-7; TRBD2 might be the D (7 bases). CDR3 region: CASSFSGTNPGEQYF. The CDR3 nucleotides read TGTGCCAGCAGCTTCAGCGGGACAAATCCGGGGGAGCAGTACTTC.